One sample yielded the 27 T cell receptor beta chains listed below, sequenced in a study of CD8 T cells in Susac syndrome. Random hexamers were used to reverse transcribe an amount of about 0.5 to 1 ug RNA. MiXCR, applied by TCRdb to the immunoSEQ multiplex PCR reads, yields one record per CDR3 protein. This table has about 200,000 distinct CDR3 sequences, over 85% appearing once. Sequenced: CD4+ T cells from PBMCs. The receptors were gathered from a human donor in good health.

The gene calls are TRBV27 and TRBJ2-3; 10 bases map to TRBD1. From germline, CDR1 is MNHEY and CDR2 SMNVEV (reference sequence). Losses at the gene ends were 6 bases for V and 2 bases for J; bases not matched to a gene: 5. This CDR3 is 15 amino acids long. The CDR3 loop reads CASRRQGATTDTQYF. CDR3 nucleotide sequence: TGTGCCAGCAGGAGACAGGGGGCAACCACAGATACGCAGTATTTT.

This clonotype was detected a few times. This chain uses TRBV6-6 with TRBJ2-1, with 7 bases lining up with TRBD2. CDR1 is MNHNY, CDR2 SVGAGI, per germline (reference sequence). The trim removed 6 bases at V and 10 bases at J, leaving 3 bases unmatched. The CDR3 sequence is 11 residues long. CDR3 sequence reads: CASRKRDEQFF. CDR3 DNA: TGTGCCAGCAGGAAGCGGGACGAGCAGTTCTTC.

Written as DNA, the CDR3 is TGTGCCAGCAGTTTGGCCGGGACAGATACTAACTATGGCTACACCTTC. It yields the protein CASSLAGTDTNYGYTF. This sequence joins TRBV28 and TRBJ1-2, with 7 bases fitting TRBD1. CDR3 length equals 16 residues. In germline, CDR1 is MDHEN, CDR2 SYDVKM. The V gene end was trimmed by 3 bases and the J gene end by 0 bases; junction bases not matched to a gene: 7.

This chain links TRBV7-2 with TRBJ2-3, with D perhaps matching TRBD2 (5 bases). The length of the CDR3 is 15 residues. V dropped 1 base and J dropped 4 bases, with 12 bases sitting between them. Germline CDR1 reads SGHTA; CDR2 reads FQGNSA. The CDR3 DNA reads TGTGCCAGCAGCTTAGACCTAGCTAGGCCAGATACGCAGTATTTT. It codes for CASSLDLARPDTQYF. Full variable domain (outside the CDR3, taken from reference TRBV7-2 and TRBJ2-3): GAGVSQSPSNKVTEKGKDVELRCDPISGHTALYWYRQSLGQGLEFLIYFQGNSAPDKSGLPSDRFSAERTGGSVSTLTIQRTQQEDSAVYLCASSLDLARPDTQYFGPGTRLTVL.

This chain links TRBV11-2 with TRBJ2-6; D is uncertain. V gave up 5 bases and J gave up 3 bases, with 8 bases separating them. The CDR3 runs 14 residues. Per germline, CDR1 SGHAT and CDR2 FQNNGV. The CDR3, as DNA: TGTGCCAGCAGCGGTCTCGATGGGGCCAACGTCCTGACTTTC. Its translation: CASSGLDGANVLTF. Complete variable domain (other parts from reference TRBV11-2 and TRBJ2-6): EAGVAQSPRYKIIEKRQSVAFWCNPISGHATLYWYQQILGQGPKLLIQFQNNGVVDDSQLPKDRFSAERLKGVDSTLKIQPAKLEDSAVYLCASSGLDGANVLTFGAGSRLTVL.

The genes are TRBV29-1 and TRBJ2-2; D ambiguous. Germline CDR1 and CDR2: SQVTM and ANQGSEA. The CDR3 spans 12 residues. The V gene lost 7 bases and the J gene lost 4 bases, with 10 bases spanning the gap. CDR3 nucleotides: TGCAGCGCCGGGCCGGCCACCGGGGAGCTGTTTTTT. It yields the protein CSAGPATGELFF.

The chain is built from TRBV25-1 and TRBJ1-4; D remains unclear. V dropped 6 bases and J dropped 7 bases, with 12 bases sitting between them. Germline CDR1 reads MGHDK; CDR2 reads SYGVNS. CDR3 length: 13 residues. CDR3 coding DNA: TGTGCCAGCAGCAGGACTCCGGGTGAAAAACTGTTTTTT. Encoded protein: CASSRTPGEKLFF.

This clonotype has more than one count but fewer than ten. The V and J genes are TRBV9 and TRBJ1-1; D gene uncertain. This CDR3 spans 10 amino acids. V lost 7 bases to trimming and J lost 1 base, with 2 bases between them. Germline V lookup: CDR1 SGDLS, CDR2 YYNGEE. The CDR3 region is CASGNTEAFF. DNA for the CDR3: TGTGCCAGCGGGAACACTGAAGCTTTCTTT.

The chain is built from TRBV12-3 or TRBV12-4 and TRBJ2-7; D unresolved. The CDR3 is 14 residues long. V gave up 0 bases and J gave up 2 bases, with 8 bases separating them. In DNA form, the CDR3 reads TGTGCCAGCAGTTTAGCAGGACCTACCTACGAGCAGTACGTC. Amino acid sequence: CASSLAGPTYEQYV.

V gene TRBV12-3 or TRBV12-4 combines with J gene TRBJ2-5; D is perhaps TRBD1 (6 bases). The CDR3 totals 14 residues. Trimming left V 5 bases short and J 1 base short, with 11 bases between. The CDR3 sequence: CASSPGHRQETQYF. DNA of the CDR3: TGTGCCAGCAGTCCGGGACACCGCCAAGAGACCCAGTACTTC.

This chain links TRBV29-1 with TRBJ2-5; D is perhaps TRBD1 (5 bases). This CDR3 has 14 residues. Trimming cost V 4 bases and J 1 base, with 13 bases left between them. In germline, CDR1 is SQVTM, CDR2 ANQGSEA. In DNA form, the CDR3 reads TGCAGCGTTGGGGGTGACAGCCTCCAAGAGACCCAGTACTTC. It codes for CSVGGDSLQETQYF.

J is TRBJ1-5 and V is TRBV19; 9 bases map to TRBD1. J gave up 5 bases and V 5 bases, and 7 bases lay outside the gene matches. Per the germline V gene, CDR1 is LNHDA and CDR2 is SQIVND (reference sequence). The CDR3 has 15 amino acids. The CDR3 sequence is CASSSEQGADQPQHF. The DNA for the CDR3 is TGTGCCAGTAGTTCAGAACAGGGGGCAGATCAGCCCCAGCATTTT.

The chain joins TRBV3-1 to TRBJ1-1; the D is unclear. CDR1 LGHDT and CDR2 YNNKEL come from the germline V gene (reference sequence). This CDR3 comprises 11 residues. Deletions cut 3 bases from V and 8 bases from J, with 7 bases between. The DNA for the CDR3 is TGTGCCAGCAGCCAGGGATCAGAAGCTTTCTTT. Its translation: CASSQGSEAFF.

The chain employs TRBV4-1 and TRBJ1-6; D may be TRBD1 (5 bases). The germline CDR1 and CDR2 sequences are MGHRA and YSYEKL. CDR3 length equals 14 residues. V was shortened by 6 bases and J by 7 bases, with 13 bases between the two germline ends. CDR3 bases: TGCGCCAGCAGGCCAAACAGGTCGAATTCACCCCTCCACTTT. Protein product: CASRPNRSNSPLHF.

The V gene is TRBV29-1, the J gene TRBJ2-5; no clear D gene. Germline V gene sequence: CDR1 SQVTM, CDR2 ANQGSEA. Trimming took off 5 bases at V and 5 bases at J, with 12 bases between the two ends. CDR3 length: 12 amino acids. The CDR3 loop reads CSVLELGETQYF. CDR3 nucleotide sequence: TGCAGCGTTCTAGAACTGGGGGAGACCCAGTACTTC.

The rearrangement joins TRBV20-1 to TRBJ2-7; 8 bases are a match to TRBD2. The CDR3 sequence is 13 residues long. CDR1 is DFQATT, CDR2 SNEGSKA, per germline (reference sequence). Unmatched junction bases numbered 4, after V lost 3 bases and J lost 3 bases. CDR3 sequence: CSASGRDFYEQYV. DNA of the CDR3: TGCAGTGCTAGCGGGAGGGACTTCTACGAGCAGTACGTC.

The V call is TRBV4-1, the J call TRBJ2-1, with 12 bases fitting TRBD2. V gave up 1 base and J gave up 2 bases; unmatched junction bases: 0. Germline assignment: CDR1 MGHRA and CDR2 YSYEKL. This CDR3 spans 16 amino acids. DNA of the CDR3: TGCGCCAGCAGCCAAGGACTAGCGGGAGCCTACAATGAGCAGTTCTTC. This gives the protein CASSQGLAGAYNEQFF.

The V and J genes are TRBV20-1 and TRBJ2-3, with 7 positions matching TRBD1. The CDR3 runs to 14 residues. V trimming: 6 bases; J trimming: 6 bases; junction bases outside the gene matches: 12. Per the germline V gene, CDR1 is DFQATT and CDR2 is SNEGSKA (reference sequence). The CDR3: CSALGTTTGDTQYF. Here the CDR3 DNA reads TGCAGTGCCCTAGGAACGACGACAGGGGATACGCAGTATTTT.

The chain joins TRBV29-1 to TRBJ1-1; tentatively, D is TRBD1 (5 bases). Germline V gene lookup returns CDR1 SQVTM and CDR2 ANQGSEA. The CDR3 contains 12 residues. Trimming left V 8 bases short and J 5 bases short, with 15 bases between. In DNA, the CDR3 is TGCAGCCCGCAGGGCCTAAATACTGAAGCTTTCTTT. Protein: CSPQGLNTEAFF.

This chain joins TRBV6-2 or TRBV6-3 and TRBJ2-5; the D is unclear. V was trimmed by 2 bases and J by 1 base, leaving 2 bases between them. Germline V lookup: CDR1 MNHEY, CDR2 SVGEGT. CDR3 length: 12 residues. CDR3 residues: CASSYGQETQYF. Here the CDR3 DNA reads TGTGCCAGCAGTTACGGCCAAGAGACCCAGTACTTC.

V and J are TRBV12-3 or TRBV12-4 and TRBJ2-7; TRBD1 is a possible D gene (5 bases). The CDR3 is 15 amino acids. Trimming pared 5 bases from V and 3 bases from J, leaving 17 bases between. CDR3 protein: CASSPSRTSFYEQYF. The CDR3 region has the DNA TGTGCCAGCAGTCCCTCCCGGACAAGCTTCTACGAGCAGTACTTC.

The chain has TRBV5-1 and TRBJ2-5; 7 nucleotides match TRBD2. Looked up from germline, CDR1 is SGHRS and CDR2 is YFSETQ. The CDR3 loop spans 14 amino acids. The V segment lost 4 bases and the J segment 7 bases; nucleotides outside the gene matches: 10. The CDR3 DNA sequence: TGCGCCAGCAGCCCTAGGGAGGGGCAGAGGACCCAGTACTTC. This encodes CASSPREGQRTQYF.

The chain links TRBV29-1 to TRBJ1-1, with D uncertain. V lost 5 bases, J lost 3 bases, and 13 bases lay in between. The CDR3 totals 13 residues. Germline V lookup: CDR1 SQVTM, CDR2 ANQGSEA. CDR3 sequence reads: CSVRPAGDTEAFF. The CDR3 DNA is TGCAGCGTTCGCCCGGCCGGGGACACTGAAGCTTTCTTT.

CDR3 DNA: TGCAGTGGGGCGATTAATGAAAAACTGTTTTTT. Translation gives CSGAINEKLFF. The V gene is TRBV20-1, the J gene TRBJ1-4, with no clear D. Trimming left V 7 bases short and J 4 bases short, with 7 bases between. CDR1 is DFQATT and CDR2 is SNEGSKA in the germline V gene (reference sequence). The CDR3 spans 11 residues.

The chain joins TRBV7-2 to TRBJ2-3; tentative D call: TRBD2 (5 bases). CDR3 size: 14 residues. The germline V and J ends were trimmed by 0 bases and 3 bases, with 7 bases remaining between them. Germline CDR1 and CDR2: SGHTA and FQGNSA. This CDR3 is CASSLAGSTDTQYF. As DNA, the CDR3 is TGTGCCAGCAGCTTAGCGGGGAGTACAGATACGCAGTATTTT.

The genes are TRBV2 and TRBJ2-4; 14 bases fit TRBD2. The germline V gene encodes CDR1 SNHLY and CDR2 FYNNEI. The J segment lost 1 base and the V segment lost 5 bases, leaving 4 bases of the junction unmatched. The length of the CDR3 is 17 residues. This CDR3 reads CASSLTSGGAAKNIQYF. The CDR3 nucleotides are TGTGCCAGCAGTTTGACTAGCGGGGGGGCCGCCAAAAACATTCAGTACTTC.

Only one count was recorded for this clonotype. This chain uses TRBV7-2 with TRBJ2-7, with TRBD2 matching 13 bases. The CDR3 consists of 15 residues. V shed 5 bases, J shed 7 bases, and the junction held 8 bases outside the gene matches. Germline V gene data show CDR1 as SGHTA and CDR2 as FQGNSA. The CDR3 DNA follows: TGTGCCAGCAGCCCTACTAGCGGGGGGGCTGGTGAGCAGTACTTC. It translates to CASSPTSGGAGEQYF.